This T cell receptor beta chain was captured by sequencing in a study of cytomegalovirus exposure and HLA in healthy donors. Findings and caveats of the study: The study reported that TCR beta sequences accurately predicted HLA-A and HLA-B alleles in most subjects.

The primer mix had 60 Vbeta and 13 Jbeta primers. Sequencing was performed with immunoSEQ multiplex PCR; in TCRdb, only in-frame clones are kept and a portion is missing. The sample yields about 130,000 clones, over 80% seen once. The CDR3 is 15 amino acids. Trimming at V came to 5 bases and at J to 5 bases, leaving 6 bases not matched to a gene. The V gene's germline CDR1 is SGDLS and CDR2 YYNGEE. As concerns this clone: Its target is unknown.

What was sequenced was PBMCs. The chain joins TRBV9 to TRBJ2-1; TRBD2 matches 11 bases. This clonotype was obtained from a man aged 18-30 years in good health and CMV-seropositive. The CDR3 nucleotides are TGTGCCAGCAGAACGGGACTAGCGGACAACAATGAGCAGTTCTTC. Residues: CASRTGLADNNEQFF.